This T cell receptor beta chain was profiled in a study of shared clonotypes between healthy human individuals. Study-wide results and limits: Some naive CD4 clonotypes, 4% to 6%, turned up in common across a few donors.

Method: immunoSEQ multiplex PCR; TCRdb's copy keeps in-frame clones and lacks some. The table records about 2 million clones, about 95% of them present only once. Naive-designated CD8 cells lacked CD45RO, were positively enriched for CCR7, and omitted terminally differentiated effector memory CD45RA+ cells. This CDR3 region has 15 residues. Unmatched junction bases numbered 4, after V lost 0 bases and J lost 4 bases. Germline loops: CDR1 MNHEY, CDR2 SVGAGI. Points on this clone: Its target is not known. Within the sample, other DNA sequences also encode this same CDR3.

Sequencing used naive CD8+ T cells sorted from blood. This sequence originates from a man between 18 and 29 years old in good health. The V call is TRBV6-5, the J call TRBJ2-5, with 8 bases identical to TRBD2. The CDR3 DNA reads TGTGCCAGCAGTTACTCAGGGCTAGCGGGAGAGACCCAGTACTTC. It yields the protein CASSYSGLAGETQYF.